This is a list of T cell receptor beta chains from one sample in a study of blood T cells in healthy people across ages. TCRdb used MiXCR to reprocess the 5' RACE reads, holding one entry per CDR3 protein. The table has some 1.7 million distinct CDR3 sequences, roughly 27% seen once. Sequencing was performed on blood. Receptor source: a woman younger than 45 in good health. CDR3s include the opening cysteine and the closing phenylalanine or tryptophan. Size is stated for part of the rows, as once, few or many counts, or as a class when the clone is expanded.

v_call	clone_size	cdr3_aa
TRBV6-5	-	CASIWGNTIYF
TRBV9	-	CVSSVHGPRGPQPQHF
TRBV6-5	-	CASSSSGGGHNEQFF
TRBV12-3/TRBV12-4	-	CASRAYSSGANVLTF
TRBV2	few	CASSEQGMRNTEAFF
TRBV14	once	CASSQEGKFGNTEAFF
TRBV7-2	-	CASSLTSGRMDEQFF
TRBV20-1	-	CSARGYGGGPYEQYF
TRBV2	-	CTSSEGLGSRDRGYEQYF
TRBV7-6	few	CASSPVPGVLNEKLFF
TRBV5-1	-	CASSFEAGGYEQYF
TRBV6-1	-	CASRDPTGGYGYTF
TRBV5-1	-	CASSLGGTAIADEQYF
TRBV29-1	-	CSVELSGEERDGYTF
TRBV30	-	CAWADKGTAYSNQPQHF
TRBV7-2	once	CASSLELAVPWSYNEQFF
TRBV6-2/TRBV6-3	-	CASSYPSGGVHEQYF
TRBV11-2	few	CASVRPGLGPSGGEQYF
TRBV6-2/TRBV6-3	-	CASREPSAFKNIQYF
TRBV3-1	-	CAGSSRRGLSGNTIYF
TRBV6-1	-	CASGDREENTEAFF
TRBV20-1	few	CSGSGGPNEQFF
TRBV4-1	many	CASSQAGLNTDTQYF
TRBV28	-	CASRTGQGGSPLHF
TRBV2	-	CASSTTGEQFF
TRBV27	few	CASSLRRGVADEQYF
TRBV7-9	many	CASSLARQGHNEQFF
TRBV20-1	few	CSAGRGSDSNQPQHF
TRBV12-3/TRBV12-4	-	CASSLGGLTGTQYF
TRBV7-9	few	CASSPGTGGRGEKLFF
TRBV24-1	-	CATSDQDRTGGTEGYTF
TRBV7-3	-	CASSLSSGGSTDTQYF
TRBV29-1	-	CSVLARPHGYTF